The 29 T cell receptor beta chains below come from one sample, sequenced in a study of regulatory dendritic cells for organ transplantation (dated by TCRdb to 2016 to 2017). Library prep was done by the immunoSEQ multiplex PCR assay. TCRdb mirrors the immuneACCESS table, restricted to in-frame sequences. Some clones are absent from its copies; in checked studies, under half trace to an unresolved V gene, and the reason for the others is unknown. In all, the sample holds roughly 35,000 clones, and roughly nine tenths of those were seen once. The ten largest account for over 0.05% of the sample. The sequencing input was naive CD4+ T cells from blood. Explained via the paper, the cell subset or site label denotes: CD45RA+ naive T cells. These receptors were obtained from a human donor in good health.

The V and J genes are TRBV11-1 and TRBJ2-7; perhaps TRBD1 as D (6 bases). The CDR3 is 15 amino acids. Germline loops: CDR1 SGHAT, CDR2 FQDESV (reference sequence). Deletions cut 5 bases from V and 1 base from J, with 15 bases between. The CDR3: CASSPRDTRSYEQYF. For the CDR3, the DNA is TGTGCCAGCAGCCCCCGGGACACACGATCCTACGAGCAGTACTTC.

The rearrangement links TRBV30 to TRBJ2-3, with 8 bases aligning to TRBD2. CDR3 length equals 15 residues. The germline V gene has CDR1 GTSNPN and CDR2 SVGIG (reference sequence). V lost 5 bases to trimming and J lost 6 bases; unmatched junction nucleotides: 13. CDR3 in DNA: TGTGCCTGGGGCGAGAAGCGGGAGTTTCTGGATACGCAGTATTTT. Translated, it gives CAWGEKREFLDTQYF. The variable domain in full, with the rest retrieved from reference TRBV30 and TRBJ2-3, is SQTIHQWPATLVQPVGSPLSLECTVEGTSNPNLYWYRQAAGRGLQLLFYSVGIGQISSEVPQNLSASRPQDRQFILSSKKLLLSDSGFYLCAWGEKREFLDTQYFGPGTRLTVL.

This clone has a single count. The CDR3 sequence is CASSYAGGVTLAFF. In DNA form, the CDR3 reads TGTGCCAGCAGTTATGCCGGGGGCGTAACCTTAGCTTTCTTT. This chain connects TRBV6-6 to TRBJ1-1; D is possibly TRBD1 (6 bases). Trimming stripped 3 bases from V and 10 bases from J, with 18 bases between. Per the germline V gene, CDR1 is MNHNY and CDR2 is SVGAGI (reference sequence). The CDR3 loop spans 14 amino acids.

The chain combines TRBV5-1 with TRBJ2-2, with D possibly TRBD2 on 5 matching bases. The CDR3 totals 14 residues. V lost 0 bases, J lost 9 bases, and 12 bases lay in between. Germline V lookup: CDR1 SGHRS, CDR2 YFSETQ. CDR3 residues: CASSLGLINRELFF. The CDR3 nucleotides read TGCGCCAGCAGCTTGGGACTAATTAACCGGGAGCTGTTTTTT. Together with reference TRBV5-1 and TRBJ2-2, the CDR3 gives the full variable domain: KAGVTQTPRYLIKTRGQQVTLSCSPISGHRSVSWYQQTPGQGLQFLFEYFSETQRNKGNFPGRFSGRQFSNSRSEMNVSTLELGDSALYLCASSLGLINRELFFGEGSRLTVL.

The rearrangement links TRBV2 to TRBJ2-2; D is undetermined. This CDR3 has 14 amino acids. Per the germline V gene, CDR1 is SNHLY and CDR2 is FYNNEI. Trimming removed 6 bases from V and 0 bases from J, with 8 bases in between. CDR3 residues: CASRPDPNTGELFF. The CDR3 DNA reads as TGTGCCAGCAGGCCCGATCCGAACACCGGGGAGCTGTTTTTT.

The chain couples TRBV7-3 to TRBJ2-7, with TRBD1 matching 10 bases. The CDR3 runs 15 residues. Germline CDR1 is SGHTA and CDR2 is FQGTGA. Trimming cost V 4 bases and J 6 bases; bases outside gene matches: 9. The CDR3 here is CASSWSGGTGVEQYF. CDR3 nucleotide sequence: TGTGCCAGCAGCTGGTCCGGAGGGACAGGGGTCGAGCAGTACTTC.

Note on this clone: The conserved phenylalanine or tryptophan normally closing the CDR3 is absent here, so this likely arose from a read error. The chain combines TRBV6-5 with TRBJ2-7; D perhaps matches TRBD1 (5 bases). This CDR3 contains 14 residues. Germline V gene lookup returns CDR1 MNHEY and CDR2 SVGAGI. V lost 6 bases to trimming and J lost 0 bases, with 12 bases between them. CDR3 sequence: CASSPRTPSYEQYL. The DNA for the CDR3 is TGTGCCAGCAGCCCCCGGACACCCTCCTACGAGCAGTACCTC.

The genes are TRBV20-1 and TRBJ1-2, with no clear D. The CDR3 has 10 residues. Germline values: CDR1 DFQATT, CDR2 SNEGSKA (reference sequence). The CDR3 sequence: CRSGNYGYTF. DNA of the CDR3: TGCAGGTCGGGGAACTATGGCTACACCTTC.

The chain has TRBV9 and TRBJ2-1; D possibly corresponds to TRBD1 (5 bases). Germline CDR1 SGDLS, CDR2 YYNGEE. CDR3 size: 9 residues. Trimming took off 8 bases at V and 13 bases at J, with 10 bases between the two ends. The CDR3 DNA is TGTGCCAGTGGGGCCCGACAGTTCTTC. Its translation is CASGARQFF.

The J gene is TRBJ2-7, the V gene TRBV27; 7 bases are a match to TRBD1. Germline CDR1 reads MNHEY; CDR2 reads SMNVEV (reference sequence). Trimming took 6 bases from V and 2 from J; bases not matched to a gene: 7. The CDR3 consists of 14 residues. The DNA for the CDR3 is TGTGCCAGCAGCCGATGGGACAGAGCCTACGAGCAGTACTTC. Amino acid sequence: CASSRWDRAYEQYF.

The chain has TRBV18 and TRBJ2-1; tentative D call: TRBD1 (5 bases). From germline, CDR1 is KGHSH and CDR2 LQKENI. Trimming took off 3 bases at V and 0 bases at J, with 12 bases between the two ends. The CDR3 is 16 amino acids. The CDR3 region has the DNA TGTGCCAGCTCACCCCCCCAGGGTACCTCCTACAATGAGCAGTTCTTC. Translating gives CASSPPQGTSYNEQFF.

The chain couples TRBV2 to TRBJ2-7, with 9 bases matching TRBD1. This CDR3 region has 15 residues. Trimming removed 8 bases from V and 0 bases from J; junction bases left unmatched: 8. Germline V lookup: CDR1 SNHLY, CDR2 FYNNEI. CDR3 sequence: CASLTGGFSSYEQYF. The CDR3 DNA follows: TGTGCCAGCCTCACAGGGGGCTTTAGCTCCTACGAGCAGTACTTC.

The rearrangement joins TRBV5-4 to TRBJ2-5, with D perhaps TRBD1 (5 bases). The V end lost 4 bases, the J end lost 2 bases, and 12 bases lay between the germline ends. Germline V lookup: CDR1 SGHNT, CDR2 YYREEE (reference sequence). The CDR3 length is 14 residues. CDR3 nucleotide sequence: TGTGCCAGCAGCCCCAAATGGACACAAGAGACCCAGTACTTC. As protein: CASSPKWTQETQYF.

The rearrangement joins TRBV28 to TRBJ2-7, with unresolved D. The CDR3 contains 15 residues. Looked up from germline, CDR1 is MDHEN and CDR2 is SYDVKM. Between the trimmed V and J ends, which lost 5 bases and 7 bases, there was a span of 21 bases. CDR3 sequence reads: CASSPKPDLPREQYF. CDR3 DNA sequence: TGTGCCAGCAGTCCCAAACCGGACCTTCCGAGGGAGCAGTACTTC.

This chain uses TRBV4-2 with TRBJ2-2; D not certain. There are 13 residues in the CDR3. Germline CDR1 and CDR2: LGHNA and YNFKEQ. V lost 0 bases and J lost 4, with 3 bases in between. The CDR3 nucleotides are TGTGCCAGCAGCCAAGATCGCACCGGGGAGCTGTTTTTT. It translates to CASSQDRTGELFF.

The V and J genes are TRBV30 and TRBJ2-2; D is uncertain. Germline CDR1 is GTSNPN and CDR2 is SVGIG (reference sequence). The CDR3 is 13 residues long. V lost 0 bases to trimming and J lost 8 bases, with 10 bases between them. The CDR3 is CAWSVSGRGELFF. The CDR3 coding sequence is TGTGCCTGGAGTGTTTCGGGCCGGGGGGAGCTGTTTTTT.

The chain has TRBV16 and TRBJ2-1, with 8 nucleotides matching TRBD1. Trimming took 4 bases from V and 6 from J; bases not matched to a gene: 8. The CDR3 has 15 residues. Germline assignment: CDR1 KGHSY and CDR2 FQNENV. For the CDR3, the DNA is TGTGCCAGCAGCCGCGACAGGGGTTGGTTCAATGAGCAGTTCTTC. This sequence encodes CASSRDRGWFNEQFF.

The chain links TRBV6-5 to TRBJ2-7; D gene ambiguous. The germline gives CDR1 MNHEY, CDR2 SVGAGI. V lost 0 bases to trimming and J lost 0 bases, with 9 bases between them. This CDR3 comprises 15 residues. The CDR3 loop reads CASSYSRGDSYEQYF. The CDR3 nucleotides read TGTGCCAGCAGTTACTCGAGAGGAGACTCCTACGAGCAGTACTTC.

The V and J genes are TRBV6-5 and TRBJ1-2; 9 bases are shared with TRBD1. Trimming removed 6 bases from V and 8 bases from J; junction bases left unmatched: 4. In germline, CDR1 is MNHEY, CDR2 SVGAGI. The CDR3 runs 12 residues. The CDR3 nucleotides read TGTGCCAGCAGCAGGACAGGGGAAGGCTACACCTTC. As protein: CASSRTGEGYTF.

This clone was observed once. The V call is TRBV18, the J call TRBJ2-1; 13 bases agree with TRBD2. CDR3 length: 16 amino acids. Germline CDR1 KGHSH, CDR2 LQKENI. V gave up 3 bases and J gave up 4 bases; unmatched junction bases: 3. Here the CDR3 reads CASSPPGLAGYNEQFF. CDR3 sequence (DNA): TGTGCCAGCTCACCGCCGGGACTAGCGGGATACAATGAGCAGTTCTTC.

The V and J genes are TRBV19 and TRBJ2-7, with a tentative D call TRBD2 (6 bases). The CDR3 loop spans 15 amino acids. Germline CDR1 is LNHDA and CDR2 is SQIVND (reference sequence). Deletions cut 5 bases from V and 0 bases from J, with 14 bases between. As DNA, the CDR3 is TGTGCCAGTAGTGTCTTAGCGGAGAGCTCCTACGAGCAGTACTTC. Its protein is CASSVLAESSYEQYF.

V is TRBV28 and J is TRBJ1-3; weak D call: TRBD1 (6 bases). With 5 bases removed from V and 3 bases from J, the gap between germline ends came to 17 bases. Germline CDR1 MDHEN, CDR2 SYDVKM. This CDR3 spans 16 amino acids. The CDR3 sequence is CASSGGGQFVGNTIYF. CDR3 DNA sequence: TGTGCCAGCAGTGGGGGCGGACAGTTCGTTGGAAACACCATATATTTT.

The chain uses TRBV30 and TRBJ2-3, with TRBD2 matching over 9 bases. Looked up from germline, CDR1 is GTSNPN and CDR2 is SVGIG (reference sequence). There are 16 residues in the CDR3. The J segment lost 2 bases and the V segment lost 0 bases, leaving 6 bases of the junction unmatched. This CDR3 is CAWSVESGRSTDTQYF. Here the CDR3 DNA reads TGTGCCTGGAGTGTGGAAAGCGGGAGGTCCACAGATACGCAGTATTTT.

The gene calls are TRBV2 and TRBJ2-2; TRBD1 matches at 7 bases. Germline assignment: CDR1 SNHLY and CDR2 FYNNEI. V was pared by 6 bases and J by 4 bases, with 14 bases of the junction left unmatched. This CDR3 comprises 17 residues. The CDR3 bases are TGTGCCAGCAGCGATAGGACAGGTTTTATCCCCACCGGGGAGCTGTTTTTT. Its translation: CASSDRTGFIPTGELFF.

The chain carries TRBV30 and TRBJ2-1; D may be TRBD1 (6 bases). From germline, CDR1 is GTSNPN and CDR2 SVGIG (reference sequence). V lost 2 bases and J lost 1, with 9 bases in between. The CDR3 extends over 14 amino acids. The CDR3 DNA reads as TGTGCCTGGAGTCCAGGGGCTTCCTACAATGAGCAGTTCTTC. Translation: CAWSPGASYNEQFF.

This clone was seen once. This sequence joins TRBV5-5 and TRBJ1-6; D call uncertain. Per germline, CDR1 SGHKS and CDR2 YYEKEE (reference sequence). This CDR3 is built from 16 residues. V was cut by 2 bases and J by 10 bases, with 19 bases left in between. The CDR3 reads CASSFSGVLVLSPLHF. As DNA, the CDR3 is TGTGCCAGCAGCTTCTCCGGTGTACTAGTACTGTCACCCCTCCACTTT.

The V gene is TRBV11-2, the J gene TRBJ1-2; a weak D match, TRBD1 (6 bases). This CDR3 spans 13 amino acids. Trimming shortened V by 11 bases and J by 0 bases, and 13 bases separated the two germline ends. Germline CDR1 and CDR2: SGHAT and FQNNGV. CDR3 sequence reads: CAGGGSPNYGYTF. In DNA form, the CDR3 reads TGTGCCGGAGGGGGGTCCCCTAACTATGGCTACACCTTC.

This chain links TRBV18 with TRBJ2-1, with D maybe TRBD2 (6 bases). CDR3 size: 13 residues. Trimming left V 3 bases short and J 8 bases short, with 11 bases between. CDR1 is KGHSH, CDR2 LQKENI, per germline. The CDR3 nucleotides read TGTGCCAGCTCACCGGCTTCGGGAGATGAGCAGTTCTTC. This encodes CASSPASGDEQFF.

The J gene is TRBJ2-5, the V gene TRBV7-8; maybe TRBD2 (5 bases). The germline gives CDR1 SGHVS, CDR2 FQNEAQ. This CDR3 contains 15 residues. Trimming left V 5 bases short and J 4 bases short, with 17 bases between. The CDR3 coding sequence is TGTGCCAGCAGCCCTACAGAGGGAGTTCGAGAGACCCAGTACTTC. It yields the protein CASSPTEGVRETQYF.